This TCR beta chain comes out of a study of blood T cell repertoires in COVID-19. Study at large: Specimens from acute and convalescent COVID-19 originated in the United States, Italy and Spain.

Trimming at V came to 8 bases and at J to 6 bases, leaving 11 bases not matched to a gene. CDR1 is SQVTM and CDR2 is ANQGSEA in the germline V gene. The CDR3 is 15 amino acids. How the authors handled the data: The assay estimated nucleated cells by amplifying reference gene primers. Only in-frame clones appear in the TCRdb table, and some are missing; sequencing was by immunoSEQ multiplex PCR. V and J calls and clone size follow that table, whereas D and trimming were derived from the DNA. The sample contains tens of thousands of clones, roughly nine tenths of which appear only once. The sequenced material came from peripheral blood. The TCR sequence derives from a human donor in a cohort sampled during active COVID-19. The chain uses TRBV29-1 and TRBJ2-2, with 11 bases matching TRBD2. The CDR3 spells CSHRGSGRAAGELFF. In DNA form, the CDR3 reads TGCAGCCACAGGGGTAGCGGGAGGGCCGCCGGGGAGCTGTTTTTT.